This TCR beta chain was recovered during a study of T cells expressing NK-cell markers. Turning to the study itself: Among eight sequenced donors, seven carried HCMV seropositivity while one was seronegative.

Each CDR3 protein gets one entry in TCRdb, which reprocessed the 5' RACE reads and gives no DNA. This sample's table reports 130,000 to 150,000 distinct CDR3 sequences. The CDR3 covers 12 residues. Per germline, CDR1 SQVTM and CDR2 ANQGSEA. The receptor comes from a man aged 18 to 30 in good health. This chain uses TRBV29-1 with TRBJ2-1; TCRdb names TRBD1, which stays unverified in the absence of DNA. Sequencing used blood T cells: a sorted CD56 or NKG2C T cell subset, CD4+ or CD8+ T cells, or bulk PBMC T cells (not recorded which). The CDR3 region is CSVALTGFEQFF.